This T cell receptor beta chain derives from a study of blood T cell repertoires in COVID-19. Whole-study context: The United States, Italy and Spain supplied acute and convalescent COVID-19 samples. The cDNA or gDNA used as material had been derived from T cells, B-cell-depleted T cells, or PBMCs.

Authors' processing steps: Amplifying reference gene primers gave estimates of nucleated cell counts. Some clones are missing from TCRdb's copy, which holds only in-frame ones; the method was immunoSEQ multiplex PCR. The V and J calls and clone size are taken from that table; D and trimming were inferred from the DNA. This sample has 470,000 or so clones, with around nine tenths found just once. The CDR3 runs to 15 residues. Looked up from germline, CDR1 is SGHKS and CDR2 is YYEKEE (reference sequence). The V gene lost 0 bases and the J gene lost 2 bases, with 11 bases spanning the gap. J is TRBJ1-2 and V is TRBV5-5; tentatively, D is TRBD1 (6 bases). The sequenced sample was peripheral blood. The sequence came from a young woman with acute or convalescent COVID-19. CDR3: CASSLAGGQNYGYTF. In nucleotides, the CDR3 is TGTGCCAGCAGCTTGGCCGGGGGGCAAAACTATGGCTACACCTTC.